These 30 T cell receptor beta chains came from one sample sequenced in a study of T cells in Graves' hyperthyroidism and ophthalmopathy. RNA transcripts were the template for amplifying TCR beta CDR3 regions. Researchers ran a first-round RT-PCR on the TCR CDR3 using the HTBI primer set. TCRdb re-analysed the multiplex PCR reads in MiXCR, keeping a single row per CDR3 protein. The profile shows some 800,000 distinct CDR3 sequences, more than 30% of them singletons. The sample taken for sequencing was blood. The receptors derive from a man between 18 and 29 years old with Graves' hyperthyroidism.

This clonotype appeared many times. This chain uses TRBV6-6 with TRBJ2-7; possible D gene TRBD1, 5 bases. Germline V gene sequence: CDR1 MNHNY, CDR2 SVGAGI (reference sequence). The V and J ends lost 2 bases and 5 bases respectively, with 10 bases between them. The CDR3 contains 13 residues. The CDR3 DNA follows: TGTGCCAGCAGTTACGGGCCAGGGAACGAGCAGTACTTC. Amino acids: CASSYGPGNEQYF.

The sample holds a few counts of this clonotype. The chain is built from TRBV6-6 and TRBJ1-1; D is perhaps TRBD1 (5 bases). The CDR3 is 15 residues long. The germline V and J ends were trimmed by 4 bases and 0 bases, with 12 bases remaining between them. Germline-derived CDR1 and CDR2 are MNHNY and SVGAGI (reference sequence). CDR3 in amino acids: CASSWGRSMNTEAFF. CDR3 bases: TGTGCCAGCAGTTGGGGACGGTCCATGAACACTGAAGCTTTCTTT.

The chain uses TRBV6-5 and TRBJ2-5; no clear D. Germline V lookup: CDR1 MNHEY, CDR2 SVGAGI. This CDR3 has 14 residues. Trimming stripped 0 bases from V and 5 bases from J, with 10 bases between. The CDR3 DNA sequence: TGTGCCAGCAGTTACTCGAGATTGGGGGAGACCCAGTACTTC. It specifies CASSYSRLGETQYF.

The chain uses TRBV4-3 and TRBJ1-6; D is ambiguous. CDR1 and CDR2 from the germline V gene are LGHNA and YSLEER. The CDR3 contains 13 residues. V shed 0 bases and J shed 13 bases, with 10 bases lying between them. The CDR3 sequence is CASSQDRLDPLHF. CDR3 nucleotides: TGCGCCAGCAGCCAAGACAGGCTCGACCCCCTCCACTTT.

This chain uses TRBV10-3 with TRBJ2-5; D is uncertain. The ends were cut back, 10 bases at V and 4 bases at J, with 16 bases in the middle. Germline V lookup: CDR1 ENHRY, CDR2 SYGVKD. The CDR3 extends over 13 amino acids. CDR3 region: CASSPVVRETQYF. CDR3 in DNA: TGTGCCAGCTCACCGGTTGTGAGAGAGACCCAGTACTTC.

This clonotype occurred a few times. The CDR3 is CASSPGLAGGFYEQYF. In DNA form, the CDR3 reads TGTGCCAGCAGCCCAGGACTAGCGGGGGGCTTCTACGAGCAGTACTTC. The V and J genes are TRBV7-9 and TRBJ2-7, with 14 bases matching TRBD2. Per the germline V gene, CDR1 is SEHNR and CDR2 is FQNEAQ (reference sequence). The CDR3 length is 16 residues. With 5 bases clipped from V and 3 bases from J, the junction kept 6 bases outside the gene matches.

The chain couples TRBV20-1 to TRBJ2-2, with 7 bases aligning to TRBD1. In germline, CDR1 is DFQATT, CDR2 SNEGSKA (reference sequence). The trim removed 6 bases at V and 5 bases at J, leaving 12 bases unmatched. There are 15 residues in the CDR3. The DNA of the CDR3 is TGCAGTGCCCCCCTCCGAGACAGGGAAACCGGGGAGCTGTTTTTT. It encodes CSAPLRDRETGELFF.

Turning to this clonotype: A much larger clone is a single base away; this may be a read error. The V call is TRBV7-2, the J call TRBJ1-5; D perhaps matches TRBD1 (5 bases). The CDR3 contains 11 residues. The germline V gene has CDR1 SGHTA and CDR2 FQGNSA. V lost 5 bases and J lost 10, with 9 bases in between. The CDR3 DNA is TGTGCCAGCAGCCAAGGGGAACCCCAGCATTTT. Translated: CASSQGEPQHF.

The chain uses TRBV7-2 and TRBJ2-7; 9 bases align to TRBD2. Germline CDR1 and CDR2: SGHTA and FQGNSA. CDR3 length: 19 residues. Unmatched junction bases numbered 18, after V lost 5 bases and J lost 1 base. CDR3 sequence: CASSRDQREAASTSYEQYF. The CDR3 nucleotides read TGTGCCAGCAGCCGAGACCAGCGGGAGGCCGCGAGTACTTCCTACGAGCAGTACTTC.

The chain carries TRBV7-9 and TRBJ1-4; D unclear. Trimming stripped 5 bases from V and 0 bases from J, with 13 bases between. This CDR3 has 16 amino acids. Looked up from germline, CDR1 is SEHNR and CDR2 is FQNEAQ (reference sequence). CDR3: CASSPPPGATNEKLFF. As DNA, the CDR3 is TGTGCCAGCAGCCCACCCCCGGGTGCAACTAATGAAAAACTGTTTTTT.

In its sample, this clonotype was seen many times. This chain links TRBV20-1 with TRBJ2-5; TRBD2 agrees at 11 bases. The CDR3 is 14 amino acids. The V and J ends lost 6 bases and 2 bases, in that order; junction bases with no gene match: 5. Germline CDR1 reads DFQATT; CDR2 reads SNEGSKA (reference sequence). CDR3 DNA sequence: TGCAGTGCGAGGGTAGCGGGAGGGCAAGAGACCCAGTACTTC. It codes for CSARVAGGQETQYF.

In regard to this clonotype: Since no conserved phenylalanine or tryptophan closes the CDR3, a read error is the likely cause. No DNA is shown, since the ends of the CDR3 on it are uncertain; the CDR3 is the one TCRdb lists. The chain joins TRBV7-3 to TRBJ2-5; TRBD1, as called in the table, went unchecked against the DNA. Counting both end residues, the CDR3 totals 8 amino acids. The germline V gene encodes CDR1 SGHTA and CDR2 FQGTGA. This chain's CDR3 is CASSLTGG.

This clonotype showed up many times. This rearrangement joins TRBV19 to TRBJ2-7; a possible D gene is TRBD1 (6 bases). The CDR3 contains 13 residues. V was pared by 10 bases and J by 3 bases, with 16 bases between. CDR1 and CDR2 (germline): LNHDA, SQIVND (reference sequence). CDR3 sequence (DNA): TGTGCCACCCAGGATTGGGACAACTACGAGCAGTACTTC. Protein: CATQDWDNYEQYF.

This clonotype was recorded at least ten times. The chain employs TRBV29-1 and TRBJ2-7; 10 bases agree with TRBD2. Germline V gene lookup returns CDR1 SQVTM and CDR2 ANQGSEA. CDR3 length equals 14 residues. Trimming took 6 bases from V and 3 from J; bases not matched to a gene: 8. The CDR3 here is CSVSKLAGFYEQYF. The CDR3 DNA follows: TGCAGCGTATCGAAACTAGCGGGGTTCTACGAGCAGTACTTC.

The V gene is TRBV6-1, the J gene TRBJ1-5; D not resolved. V gave up 11 bases and J gave up 4 bases, with 15 bases separating them. Germline V gene lookup returns CDR1 MNHNS and CDR2 SASEGT. CDR3 size: 13 residues. CDR3 coding DNA: TGTGCCGGCTTCGGCGGTTGGAATCAGCCCCAGCATTTT. It yields the protein CAGFGGWNQPQHF.

This clonotype was picked up many times. J is TRBJ1-4 and V is TRBV5-1; D is perhaps TRBD1 (5 bases). V gave up 1 base and J gave up 6 bases, with 10 bases separating them. The CDR3 is 14 amino acids. Germline CDR1 reads SGHRS; CDR2 reads YFSETQ. Here the CDR3 DNA reads TGCGCCAGCAGCTTGCCCATGGGGGATGAAAAACTGTTTTTT. Amino acid sequence: CASSLPMGDEKLFF.

This clonotype was counted a few times. The chain couples TRBV7-9 to TRBJ2-6; D is possibly TRBD1 or TRBD2 (6 bases each). The CDR3 runs 15 residues. V lost 2 bases, J lost 9 bases, and 14 bases lay in between. In germline, CDR1 is SEHNR, CDR2 FQNEAQ (reference sequence). Written as DNA, the CDR3 is TGTGCCAGCAGCTTATTACGGGGGCAGGACAACGTCCTGACTTTC. Translated: CASSLLRGQDNVLTF.

With regard to this clonotype: Just one base apart from a much larger clone, this may be a read error. No conserved phenylalanine or tryptophan is present at the end of the CDR3, so a read error is the likely explanation. This rearrangement joins TRBV7-2 to TRBJ2-7; possibly TRBD2 for D (5 bases). The CDR3 has 12 residues. Trimming pared 2 bases from V and 7 bases from J, leaving 9 bases between. The germline V gene has CDR1 SGHTA and CDR2 FQGNSA. Here the CDR3 reads CASSLFGEEQYL. Written as DNA, the CDR3 is TGTGCCAGCAGCTTATTTGGGGAGGAGCAGTACCTC.

In its sample, this clonotype was seen many times. V and J are TRBV7-9 and TRBJ1-4, with 10 bases lining up with TRBD1. The CDR3 contains 14 residues. Germline trimming cut 5 bases from V and 8 bases from J; bases unmatched to any gene: 5. The germline CDR1 and CDR2 sequences are SEHNR and FQNEAQ (reference sequence). The CDR3 DNA follows: TGTGCCAGCAGCCAGACAGGGGGCGGCGAAAAACTGTTTTTT. It encodes CASSQTGGGEKLFF. Full variable domain (missing parts from reference TRBV7-9 and TRBJ1-4): DTGVSQNPRHKITKRGQNVTFRCDPISEHNRLYWYRQTLGQGPEFLTYFQNEAQLEKSRLLSDRFSAERPKGSFSTLEIQRTEQGDSAMYLCASSQTGGGEKLFFGSGTQLSVL.

The chain recombines TRBV19 with TRBJ2-2, with D perhaps matching TRBD2 (5 bases). Trimming pared 3 bases from V and 7 bases from J, leaving 21 bases between. The CDR3 loop spans 17 amino acids. From germline, CDR1 is LNHDA and CDR2 SQIVND (reference sequence). CDR3 DNA: TGTGCCAGTAGTATGGAAGTGGACTCCGAGTTGAACGGGGAGCTGTTTTTT. Its translation: CASSMEVDSELNGELFF.

In its sample, this clonotype was seen many times. The chain recombines TRBV7-2 with TRBJ1-1, with a tentative D call TRBD1 (6 bases). V lost 7 bases and J lost 0, with 15 bases in between. The CDR3 is made up of 15 amino acids. CDR1 and CDR2 from the germline V gene are SGHTA and FQGNSA. Written as DNA, the CDR3 is TGTGCCAGCACCCAAGGGGGATTGATGAACACTGAAGCTTTCTTT. Its translation: CASTQGGLMNTEAFF.

The chain couples TRBV5-4 to TRBJ2-7; TRBD1 might be the D (7 bases). Deletions cut 0 bases from V and 5 bases from J, with 15 bases between. This CDR3 spans 15 amino acids. Germline CDR1 reads SGHNT; CDR2 reads YYREEE (reference sequence). The CDR3 sequence: CASSLVNQGGDEQYF. CDR3 DNA: TGTGCCAGCAGCTTGGTGAATCAGGGGGGCGACGAGCAGTACTTC.

The chain recombines TRBV29-1 with TRBJ1-1; a possible D gene is TRBD1 (5 bases). Between the trimmed V and J ends, which lost 4 bases and 0 bases, there was a span of 12 bases. Germline V gene data show CDR1 as SQVTM and CDR2 as ANQGSEA. The CDR3 extends over 14 amino acids. The CDR3 DNA reads as TGCAGCGTTGGAGGGGCCGCCTTGAACACTGAAGCTTTCTTT. Amino acid sequence: CSVGGAALNTEAFF.

This clonotype has at least ten counts. The V call is TRBV29-1, the J call TRBJ1-2, with D unresolved. V gave up 3 bases and J gave up 8 bases, with 10 bases separating them. This CDR3 has 11 residues. Germline V gene sequence: CDR1 SQVTM, CDR2 ANQGSEA. The CDR3 DNA is TGCAGCGTTGATGGTGGGTGGGGCTACACCTTC. This codes for CSVDGGWGYTF.

The J gene is TRBJ2-7, the V gene TRBV7-9, with unresolved D. Germline V gene sequence: CDR1 SEHNR, CDR2 FQNEAQ (reference sequence). V lost 3 bases to trimming and J lost 5 bases, with 8 bases between them. This CDR3 has 12 residues. CDR3 bases: TGTGCCAGCAGCTTCACGAGCAACGAGCAGTACTTC. Encoded protein: CASSFTSNEQYF.

This clonotype appeared a few times. This chain uses TRBV5-1 with TRBJ2-7; 9 bases fit TRBD2. The CDR3 runs to 14 residues. J gave up 5 bases and V 3 bases, and 6 bases lay outside the gene matches. CDR1 and CDR2 from the germline V gene are SGHRS and YFSETQ. The CDR3 DNA reads TGCGCCAGCAGCTCAGCGGGAGGAAGCAACGAGCAGTACTTC. This codes for CASSSAGGSNEQYF.

Ten or more counts support this clonotype. The V gene is TRBV20-1, the J gene TRBJ2-7; D not resolved. Germline CDR1 reads DFQATT; CDR2 reads SNEGSKA (reference sequence). The V gene lost 3 bases and the J gene lost 2 bases, with 5 bases spanning the gap. This CDR3 is built from 11 residues. CDR3 coding DNA: TGCAGTGCTAGTAGAACCTACGAGCAGTACTTC. It is translated as CSASRTYEQYF.

This clonotype showed up many times. This chain uses TRBV20-1 with TRBJ1-1; D unclear. The V gene lost 6 bases and the J gene lost 7 bases, with 9 bases spanning the gap. This CDR3 region has 10 residues. CDR1 is DFQATT, CDR2 SNEGSKA, per germline (reference sequence). The CDR3 coding sequence is TGCAGTGCCTTTGAGGGTGAAGCTTTCTTT. It encodes CSAFEGEAFF.

The rearrangement joins TRBV29-1 to TRBJ2-1, with D unclear. Germline CDR1 reads SQVTM; CDR2 reads ANQGSEA. Deletions cut 0 bases from V and 9 bases from J, with 18 bases between. The CDR3 totals 15 residues. This CDR3 is CSVEDPRMGDSEQFF. CDR3 sequence (DNA): TGCAGCGTTGAAGATCCCAGGATGGGTGATAGTGAGCAGTTCTTC.

This clonotype was observed many times. This rearrangement joins TRBV2 to TRBJ2-6; 9 nucleotides line up with TRBD1. From germline, CDR1 is SNHLY and CDR2 FYNNEI. J lost 1 base, V lost 8 bases, and 9 bases had no gene match. The CDR3 covers 17 residues. CDR3 DNA sequence: TGTGCCAGCCGATCGGGACAGGGAAGATCTGGGGCCAACGTCCTGACTTTC. This translates into CASRSGQGRSGANVLTF.